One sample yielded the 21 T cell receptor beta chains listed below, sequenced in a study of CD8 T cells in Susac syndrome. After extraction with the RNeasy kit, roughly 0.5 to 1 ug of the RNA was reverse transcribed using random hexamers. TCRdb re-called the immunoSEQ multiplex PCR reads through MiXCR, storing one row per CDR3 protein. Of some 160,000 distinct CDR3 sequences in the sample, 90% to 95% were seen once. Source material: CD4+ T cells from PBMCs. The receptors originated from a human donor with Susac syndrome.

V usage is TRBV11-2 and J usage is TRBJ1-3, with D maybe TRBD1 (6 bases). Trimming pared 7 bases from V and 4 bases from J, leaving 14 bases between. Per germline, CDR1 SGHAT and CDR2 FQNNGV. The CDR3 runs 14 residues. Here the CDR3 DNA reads TGTGCCAGCAACATCCAGGGGTTCGGAAACACCATATATTTT. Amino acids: CASNIQGFGNTIYF.

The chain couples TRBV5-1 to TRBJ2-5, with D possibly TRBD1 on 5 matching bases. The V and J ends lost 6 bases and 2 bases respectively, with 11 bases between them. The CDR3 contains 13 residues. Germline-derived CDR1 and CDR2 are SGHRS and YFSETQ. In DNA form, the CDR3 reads TGCGCCAGCACTGGACAAGGGCAAGAGACCCAGTACTTC. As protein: CASTGQGQETQYF. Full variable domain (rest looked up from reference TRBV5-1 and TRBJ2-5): KAGVTQTPRYLIKTRGQQVTLSCSPISGHRSVSWYQQTPGQGLQFLFEYFSETQRNKGNFPGRFSGRQFSNSRSEMNVSTLELGDSALYLCASTGQGQETQYFGPGTRLLVL.

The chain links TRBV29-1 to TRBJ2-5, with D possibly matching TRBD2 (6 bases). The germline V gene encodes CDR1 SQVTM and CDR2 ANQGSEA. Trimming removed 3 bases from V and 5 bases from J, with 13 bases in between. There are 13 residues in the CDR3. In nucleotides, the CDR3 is TGCAGCGTTGATGGGGGGATGGGGGAGACCCAGTACTTC. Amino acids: CSVDGGMGETQYF.

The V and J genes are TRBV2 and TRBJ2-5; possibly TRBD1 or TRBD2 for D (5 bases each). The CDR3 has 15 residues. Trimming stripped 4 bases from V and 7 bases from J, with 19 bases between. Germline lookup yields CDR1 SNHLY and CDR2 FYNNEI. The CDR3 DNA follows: TGTGCCAGCAGTGTTCTTGAGAGGGGACGAGGGACCCAGTACTTC. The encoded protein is CASSVLERGRGTQYF. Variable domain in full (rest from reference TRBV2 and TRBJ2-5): EPEVTQTPSHQVTQMGQEVILRCVPISNHLYFYWYRQILGQKVEFLVSFYNNEISEKSEIFDDQFSVERPDGSNFTLKIRSTKLEDSAMYFCASSVLERGRGTQYFGPGTRLLVL.

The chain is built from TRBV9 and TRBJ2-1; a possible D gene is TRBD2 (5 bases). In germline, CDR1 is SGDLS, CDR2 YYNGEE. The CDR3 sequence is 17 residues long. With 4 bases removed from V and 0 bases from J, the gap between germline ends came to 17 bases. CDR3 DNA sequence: TGTGCCAGCAGCCCAGGAGTTGGGCGGGTCTCCTACAATGAGCAGTTCTTC. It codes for CASSPGVGRVSYNEQFF.

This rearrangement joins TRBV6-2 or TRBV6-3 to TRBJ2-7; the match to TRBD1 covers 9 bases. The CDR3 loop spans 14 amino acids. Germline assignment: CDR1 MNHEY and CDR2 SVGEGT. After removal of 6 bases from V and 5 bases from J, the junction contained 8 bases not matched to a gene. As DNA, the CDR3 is TGTGCCAGCAGCTATTGGACAGGGGTTAACGAGCAGTACTTC. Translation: CASSYWTGVNEQYF.

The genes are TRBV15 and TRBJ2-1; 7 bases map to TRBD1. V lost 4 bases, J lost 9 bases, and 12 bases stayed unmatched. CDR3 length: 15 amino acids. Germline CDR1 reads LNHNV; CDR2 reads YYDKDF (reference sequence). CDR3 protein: CATSNRDRARGEQFF. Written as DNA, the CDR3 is TGTGCCACCAGCAACCGAGACAGGGCTAGAGGTGAGCAGTTCTTC.

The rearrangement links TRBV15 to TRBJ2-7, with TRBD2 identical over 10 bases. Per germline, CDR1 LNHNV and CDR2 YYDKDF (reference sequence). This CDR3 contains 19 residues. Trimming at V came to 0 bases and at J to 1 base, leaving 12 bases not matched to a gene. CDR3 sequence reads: CATSRDKGLADVKSYEQYF. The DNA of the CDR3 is TGTGCCACCAGCAGAGATAAAGGACTAGCGGACGTAAAATCCTACGAGCAGTACTTC.

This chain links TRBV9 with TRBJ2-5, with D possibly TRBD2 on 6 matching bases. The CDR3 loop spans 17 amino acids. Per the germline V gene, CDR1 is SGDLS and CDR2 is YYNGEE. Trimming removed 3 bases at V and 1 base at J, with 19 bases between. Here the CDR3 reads CASSALWTTRGQETQYF. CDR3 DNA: TGTGCCAGCAGCGCTTTATGGACTACGAGAGGCCAAGAGACCCAGTACTTC.

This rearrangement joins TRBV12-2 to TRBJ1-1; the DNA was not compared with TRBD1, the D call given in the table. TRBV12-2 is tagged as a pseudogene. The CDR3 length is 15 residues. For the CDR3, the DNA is TGTGCAAGTCGCTCCCCCACGGGGCGAGCCACTGAAGCTTTCTTT. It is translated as CASRSPTGRATEAFF.

DNA for the CDR3: TGTGCCAGCAGCGTATCTTGGGGATTAGATAACACCATATATTTT. Translated: CASSVSWGLDNTIYF. The genes are TRBV9 and TRBJ1-3; D remains unclear. Trimming took 1 base from V and 7 from J, leaving 15 bases between them. Germline CDR1 reads SGDLS; CDR2 reads YYNGEE. The CDR3 is 15 amino acids.

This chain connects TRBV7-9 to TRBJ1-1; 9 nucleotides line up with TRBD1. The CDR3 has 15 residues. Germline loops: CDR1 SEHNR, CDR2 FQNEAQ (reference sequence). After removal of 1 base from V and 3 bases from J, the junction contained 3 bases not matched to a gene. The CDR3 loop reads CASSLVTGGHTEAFF. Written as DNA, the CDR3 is TGTGCCAGCAGCTTAGTTACAGGGGGCCACACTGAAGCTTTCTTT.

CDR3 loop: CSGRPGQGEKLFF. In nucleotides, the CDR3 is TGCAGCGGGAGACCGGGACAGGGAGAAAAACTGTTTTTT. The chain employs TRBV29-1 and TRBJ1-4, with 9 bases that match TRBD1. Germline lookup yields CDR1 SQVTM and CDR2 ANQGSEA. There are 13 residues in the CDR3. Trimming removed 7 bases from V and 8 bases from J; junction bases left unmatched: 8.

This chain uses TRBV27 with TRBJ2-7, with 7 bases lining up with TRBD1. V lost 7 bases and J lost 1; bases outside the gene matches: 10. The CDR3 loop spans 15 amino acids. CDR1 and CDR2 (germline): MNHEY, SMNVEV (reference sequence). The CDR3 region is CASTQPQGESYEQYF. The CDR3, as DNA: TGTGCCAGCACCCAGCCGCAGGGGGAATCCTACGAGCAGTACTTC.

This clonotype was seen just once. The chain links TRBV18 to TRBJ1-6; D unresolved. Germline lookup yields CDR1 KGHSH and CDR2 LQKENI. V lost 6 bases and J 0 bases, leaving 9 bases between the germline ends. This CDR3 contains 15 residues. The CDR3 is CASSPIDSYNSPLHF. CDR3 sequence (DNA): TGTGCCAGCTCGCCCATAGACTCCTATAATTCACCCCTCCACTTT.

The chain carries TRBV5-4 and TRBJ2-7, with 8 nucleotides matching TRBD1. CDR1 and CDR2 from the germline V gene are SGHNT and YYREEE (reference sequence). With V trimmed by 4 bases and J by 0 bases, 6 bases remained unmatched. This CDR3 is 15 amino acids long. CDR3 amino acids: CASSIRDRFSYEQYF. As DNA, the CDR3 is TGTGCCAGCAGCATCCGGGACAGGTTCTCCTACGAGCAGTACTTC.

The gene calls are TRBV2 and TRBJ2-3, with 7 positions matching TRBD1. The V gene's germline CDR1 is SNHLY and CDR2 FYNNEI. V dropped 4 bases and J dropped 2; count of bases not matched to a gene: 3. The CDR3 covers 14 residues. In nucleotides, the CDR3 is TGTGCCAGCAGTGGGGGACAGAACACAGATACGCAGTATTTT. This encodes CASSGGQNTDTQYF.

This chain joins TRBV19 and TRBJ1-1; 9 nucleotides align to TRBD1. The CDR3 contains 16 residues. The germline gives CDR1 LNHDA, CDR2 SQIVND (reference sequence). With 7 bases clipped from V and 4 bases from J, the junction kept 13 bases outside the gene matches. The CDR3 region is CASNKAGGQGPTEAFF. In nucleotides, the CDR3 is TGTGCCAGTAATAAAGCAGGCGGACAGGGGCCCACTGAAGCTTTCTTT.

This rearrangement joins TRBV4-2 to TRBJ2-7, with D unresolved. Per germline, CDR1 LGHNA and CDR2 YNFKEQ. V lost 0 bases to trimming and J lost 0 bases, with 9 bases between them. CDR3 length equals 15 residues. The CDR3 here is CASSQDGSDSYEQYF. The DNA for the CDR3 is TGTGCCAGCAGCCAAGATGGGTCAGACTCCTACGAGCAGTACTTC.

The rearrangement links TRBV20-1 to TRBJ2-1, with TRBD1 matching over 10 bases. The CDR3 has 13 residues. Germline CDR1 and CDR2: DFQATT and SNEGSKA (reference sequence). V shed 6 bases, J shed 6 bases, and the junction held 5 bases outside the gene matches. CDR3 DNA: TGCAGTGCCAGGACAGGGGGGGTCAATGAGCAGTTCTTC. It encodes CSARTGGVNEQFF.

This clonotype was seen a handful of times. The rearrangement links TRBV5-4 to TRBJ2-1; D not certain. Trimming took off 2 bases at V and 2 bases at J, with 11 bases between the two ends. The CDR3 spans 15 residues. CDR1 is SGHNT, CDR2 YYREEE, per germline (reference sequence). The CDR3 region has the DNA TGTGCCAGCAGCTTCGAGAGCTATGCCTACAATGAGCAGTTCTTC. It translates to CASSFESYAYNEQFF.